The subject of this entry is one TCR beta chain. This receptor's antigen is unknown. No per-base quality is available; no much larger clone lies one base away. This specimen comes from a study of cytomegalovirus exposure and HLA in healthy donors (dated by TCRdb to 2016 to 2017). About the full investigation: In an earlier analysis of under 600 of the donors, 250 to 350 Gb of sequence data and 117 million unique TCR beta sequences from roughly 180 million T cells were reported. An early release that covered about 600 HLA-typed donors contained about 300 gigabases of sequencing data and 70 million to 100 million unique TCR sequences. Among the roughly 410 genotyped donors, about 83% belonged to the genetic ancestry cluster associated with self-reported Caucasian donors. The study was designed to test whether signatures of past pathogen exposure could be identified by cataloging public T cell receptors. The T cell repertoires of under 750 subjects were profiled by immunosequencing and related to cytomegalovirus serostatus. Along with the approximately 700-subject first cohort, a separate validation cohort of 120 different subjects was used. High-throughput TCR immunosequencing, statistical association of individual TCRs with disease status, and machine learning were combined to predict cytomegalovirus infection status. A later analysis re-examined previously published TCR beta repertoires from several hundred donors and added high-resolution HLA genotyping to investigate patterns of TCR occurrence. Rather than using new phenotypic data, the later analysis identified candidate immune exposures from TCR beta sequences and from how often those sequences occurred across donors. To decide whether each TCR beta V gene segment behaved as functional or pseudogenic, an earlier analysis of fewer than 750 of the donors relied on high-throughput TCR beta sequencing. Donor age, sex, ethnicity and CMV serostatus were collected together with the repertoire data. Genome-wide SNP genotypes for about 65% of the 666 donors were used in a later genetic analysis, which treated that subset as a discovery cohort. All discovery cohort repertoires had been generated on a single sequencing platform. HLA typing covered class I and class II loci at four-digit resolution. Typing coverage varied by locus: roughly 629-630 donors for A, B, C, DRB1 and DQB1; under 550 for DQA1; more than 600 for DPA1; around 450 for DPB1. Because of strong linkage in the cohort, 4 to 6 DR-DQ haplotypes were treated as single units for association and clustering. Among some 400 genotyped donors of the cohort, an average of approximately 240,000 unique TCR beta nucleotide sequences were sequenced per donor, 15% to 20% of them non-productive. General findings and caveats noted by the study authors: Correlated functional status among segregating V segments might be attributable to linkage disequilibrium, but an unknown experimental factor could not be ruled out. According to a later genetic analysis, donors in an Asian-associated ancestry cluster had fewer N-insertions in productive TCRs than the roughly 700-donor mean. A cluster of highly shared sequence variants was judged likely to be a technical artifact of the sequencing pipeline. An association between a missense DCLRE1C variant and V-gene and J-gene trimming of TCR beta chains was found in a later genetic analysis and replicated in an independent cohort. Several of the top co-occurrence clusters appeared to be linked to parvovirus B19, influenza, CMV and Epstein-Barr virus, according to a later analysis. The classifier was reported to diagnose cytomegalovirus status with high specificity and sensitivity in both the original and validation cohorts. The 87-base-pair reads could not distinguish some IMGT-functional V segments, including TRBV6-2 and TRBV6-3, so those segments were excluded. While some public TCRs were present in many individuals, most TCR sequences turned up only very rarely across donors. The study listed around 160 TCR beta chains as associated with cytomegalovirus. Because counts were too low, some 16 rarely observed V segments, including chromosome 9 orphons, were excluded from the earlier analysis of some 540 of the donors. In a later analysis, HLA-associated TCR beta chains showed more clonal expansion and lower generation probabilities than non-associated chains that were equally common. In a later analysis, the rate of TCR association differed among HLA loci, with DRB1 alleles having the most associated TCRs and HLA-C alleles having the fewest. According to a later analysis, most CMV-associated TCR beta chains appeared to be HLA-restricted, and the HLA associations seemed to be driven largely by CMV exposure. In vitro tests confirmed that a few of the cytomegalovirus-associated TCR beta chains recognize cytomegalovirus antigens. Presence/absence analyses assumed roughly uniform sequencing depth across donors, an assumption that may not hold. The only immune exposure information available for the cohort was CMV serostatus. Broadly in line with IMGT annotations, most TCR beta V segments showed up in productive rearrangements about 87% or about 30% of the time in an earlier analysis of 450 to 600 of the donors. Assigning TCR associations to individual alleles was difficult when HLA alleles, especially DR and DQ, strongly co-occurred. The authors suggested that the approach could potentially be extended to other disease states and immunological phenotypes. Because some donors lacked HLA typing at each locus, the association tests relied only on the typed subset. A further reported finding was that TCR beta sequences accurately predicted the HLA-A and HLA-B alleles for most subjects in the first cohort. Specific HLA alleles were associated with 15,000 to 20,000 TCR beta sequences at a false discovery rate of 0.05 in a later analysis. The cohort was sequenced for TCR beta chains only, and without alpha or paired-chain data the features that could be detected were limited.

The cohort consisted of 600 to 700 healthy bone marrow donors. Cohort members were all nominally healthy when sampled, although unrecorded immune exposures were likely present. The donor was CMV seropositive and was included in the group of 300 or so seropositive cohort members. A peripheral blood sample was provided by each donor, and peripheral blood mononuclear cells were used for TCR beta sequencing. The Qiagen DNeasy Blood Extraction Kit was used to extract genomic DNA from the blood cell samples. The library was obtained by the immunoSEQ multiplex PCR assay. The multiplex PCR relied on a mix of 60 forward primers for TCR Vbeta segments and 13 reverse primers for TCR Jbeta segments. The CDR3 region of rearranged TCR beta genes was amplified from genomic DNA by a multiplex PCR assay. Amplified TCR beta libraries were sequenced as 87-base-pair reads on the Illumina HiSeq System. As for the original processing: A later analysis counted 65 million to 90 million unique TCR beta chains across the 500 to 850 repertoires, and about 10 million of these chains were shared by at least two donors. A nearest-neighbor algorithm error-corrected the raw reads and collapsed the reads into unique sequences, merging closely related sequences to remove PCR and sequencing errors. Alignment of CDR3 sequences to IMGT reference sequences was used to assign V, D and J gene segments. For a sequence to be retained, at least a six-nucleotide match to both a V gene segment and a J gene segment was required. A rearrangement counted as productive if the CDR3 had no stop codons and remained in frame with V and J, and every other rearrangement counted as non-productive. CDR3 was defined according to IMGT convention as the region running from the second conserved V-encoded cysteine to the conserved J-encoded phenylalanine. In an earlier analysis of 587 of the donors, sequences lacking an unambiguous match to a single V gene segment were excluded. In an earlier analysis of approximately 610 of the donors, V segments were called functional above 56.7% productive rearrangements and were called segregating when the between-donor standard deviation exceeded 5%. A statistical classification framework was built for diagnosing cytomegalovirus status from the catalog of TCR beta chain sequences. In a later analysis, TCR nucleotide sequences were compared against IMGT/GENE-DB human TR gene sequences so that V and J genes could be assigned. In a later analysis, CDR3 sequences and most-parsimonious VDJ recombination scenarios were assigned using the TCRdist pipeline. In a later analysis, every TCR beta chain was defined by the combination of its CDR3 amino acid sequence and its V-gene family, and reads without a unique V-gene family were dropped. As a way to deal with suspected cross-contamination and a sequencing artifact, a later analysis dropped 500 to 700 nucleotide sequences that were highly shared and had low generation probability. In a later analysis, a clonal expansion index for each public chain was calculated from normalized within-repertoire ranks of inferred template counts. In a later analysis, generation probabilities were computed using a VDJ recombination model fitted to out-of-frame rearrangements, and the results were checked against IGoR. In a later analysis, hypergeometric tests were used to score TCR-TCR, TCR-HLA and TCR-CMV co-occurrence, with a repertoire-size bias correction applied to TCR pairs. In a later analysis, false discovery rates were estimated by permuting HLA or CMV assignments 20 times. In a later analysis, co-occurring TCRs were grouped with DBSCAN, and TCRdist sequence similarity was added when clustering was performed within HLA-allele-positive subsets. Repertoires with fewer than 30,000 or more than 120,000 public chains, plus five repertoires with anomalous nucleotide sharing, were excluded from co-occurrence clustering. TCRdb stores this immuneACCESS table with in-frame sequences only. Part of the clones is absent; in the studies checked, under half of the shortfall reflects unresolved V genes, and no reason is known for the rest. V and J calls and clone size follow that table, whereas D and trimming were derived from the DNA. A total of 160,000 or so clones appear in this sample, 65% to 80% of them only once. The top ten clonotypes cover about 4.5% of the sample.

CDR1 and CDR2 were assigned from the germline V gene as SGHTA and FQGNSA. Trimming takes 2 bases off V and 5 bases off J; junction bases not matched to a gene: 12. The CDR3 goes from the cysteine to the phenylalanine over 17 residues. This entry keeps only the CDR3 DNA: 51 bases, framed from base 1. The sequencing sample was made of PBMCs. The chain is made from TRBV7-2 and TRBJ2-5; the central 9 bases match TRBD1. The TCR originated in a young man in good health and CMV-seropositive. The CDR3: CASSLSVMGTGLETQYF. The sequence in DNA is TGTGCCAGCAGCTTATCTGTGATGGGGACAGGGTTGGAGACCCAGTACTTC.